The T cell receptor (beta chain) under discussion was sequenced for a study of cytomegalovirus exposure and HLA in healthy donors. Study results and caveats: The tendency of first-cohort TCR clusters to co-occur in the 130 or so validation repertoires was identified by a subsequent analysis. Cytomegalovirus-associated status was assigned to about 180 TCR beta chains. While the bulk of TCR sequences proved rare, some public TCRs turned up in many donors.

Trimming took off 2 bases at V and 4 bases at J, with 12 bases between the two ends. Germline V gene data show CDR1 as SGHNT and CDR2 as YYREEE (reference sequence). The CDR3 contains 15 residues. About this clone itself: Its antigen is not identified.

TCRdb's copy holds only in-frame clones and misses some; the assay was immunoSEQ multiplex PCR. The table shows 150,000 to 200,000 clones, with about 80% occurring only once. The source of this sequence is a man in his late teens or twenties in good health and CMV-seropositive. Source material: PBMCs. The chain combines TRBV5-4 with TRBJ2-2; maybe TRBD2 (5 bases). CDR3 nucleotides: TGTGCCAGCAGCTTTAGAAGCGGAGTCACCGGGGAGCTGTTTTTT. Amino acid sequence: CASSFRSGVTGELFF.